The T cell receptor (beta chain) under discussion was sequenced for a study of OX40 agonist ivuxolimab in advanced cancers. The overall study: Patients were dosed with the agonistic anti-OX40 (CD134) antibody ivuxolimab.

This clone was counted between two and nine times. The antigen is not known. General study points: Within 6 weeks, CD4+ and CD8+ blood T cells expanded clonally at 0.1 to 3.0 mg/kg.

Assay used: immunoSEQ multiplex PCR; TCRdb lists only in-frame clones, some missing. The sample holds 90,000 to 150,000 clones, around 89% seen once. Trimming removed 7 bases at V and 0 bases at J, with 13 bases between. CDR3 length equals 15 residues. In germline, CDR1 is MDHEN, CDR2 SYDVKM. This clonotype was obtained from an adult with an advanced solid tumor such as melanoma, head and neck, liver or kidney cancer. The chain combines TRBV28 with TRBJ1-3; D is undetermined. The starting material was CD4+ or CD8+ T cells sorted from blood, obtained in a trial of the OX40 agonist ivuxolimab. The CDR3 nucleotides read TGTGCCAGCACCAGTTGGACCTTCTCTGGAAACACCATATATTTT. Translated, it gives CASTSWTFSGNTIYF.